The entry that follows covers one T cell receptor (beta chain) sequence. These data come from a study of technical replicates of blood from a few donors. The data were produced by immunoSEQ multiplex PCR, yet TCRdb's version contains in-frame clones alone and is incomplete. The sample carries over 55,000 clones, approximately 86% recorded once. The CDR3 spans 15 residues. The receptor's source is a human donor in good health. Some clones in this sample may be carry-over from other donors' samples. The chain joins TRBV7-5 to TRBJ2-7; the table gives TRBD1 as D, unverified against the DNA. TRBV7-5 has pseudogene status. The sequenced sample was PBMCs. As DNA, the CDR3 is TGTGTCAGAAGCCAATCCGTAGGGGGCTCTTACGAGCAGTACTTC. The encoded protein is CVRSQSVGGSYEQYF.